The T cell receptor beta chain under discussion was sequenced for a study of regulatory T cells in long-lasting Graves disease. Study-level information: By definition, persistent Graves' disease involved antithyroid drugs for over 5 years alongside positive TSH receptor antibodies.

This clonotype appeared many times. Its matching antigen is unknown. Regarding the study as a whole: Small sample size may have lowered accuracy.

As for time point: persistent/refractory GD, antithyroid drugs over 5 years with positive TRAb. Construction of the TCR library relied on RNA isolated from PBMCs. Arm-PCR of CDR3 regions and iRepertoire HTBI primers were the basis on which TCR beta libraries were built. Per the original methods: Throughout the samples, researchers identified 60 to 70 TRBV and more than twelve TRBJ segments. TCRdb passed the multiplex PCR reads through MiXCR, listing each CDR3 protein once. TCRdb assigned the V and J calls; the authors' analysis was not used. The sample lists some 340,000 distinct CDR3 sequences; about 23% were seen once. This CDR3 comprises 15 residues. The germline V gene has CDR1 MDHEN and CDR2 SYDVKM. Trimming took 5 bases from V and 1 from J, leaving 14 bases between them.

The chain has TRBV28 and TRBJ1-1; maybe TRBD1 (5 bases). This clonotype was obtained from a woman in her thirties or forties with Graves disease. The sequencing here drew on peripheral blood mononuclear cells (PBMCs), taken when the disease was refractory, from a patient treated with antithyroid drugs. The CDR3 bases are TGTGCCAGCAGTCCCCCCGGGACCCAGAACACTGAAGCTTTCTTT. It translates to CASSPPGTQNTEAFF.